This T cell receptor beta chain was sequenced in a study of identical twins. Every sampled donor was Caucasian and healthy. TCRdb ran MiXCR on the 5' RACE reads and lists one entry per CDR3 protein. The repertoire has 1.5 million to 2 million distinct CDR3 sequences, 25% to 35% of them found once; the top ten carry about 0.27%. About this clonotype: One end of the junction varies from germline; a read error may be responsible.

The material sequenced was cord blood. The receptor comes from a newborn girl in good health.

This chain's CDR3 is CSASVSARGNYDYTF. The DNA of the CDR3 is TGCAGTGCTAGTGTTTCCGCGAGGGGAAACTATGACTACACCTTC. The chain recombines TRBV20-1 with TRBJ1-2; D might be TRBD1 (5 bases). Germline-derived CDR1 and CDR2 are DFQATT and SNEGSKA (reference sequence). CDR3 length: 15 residues.